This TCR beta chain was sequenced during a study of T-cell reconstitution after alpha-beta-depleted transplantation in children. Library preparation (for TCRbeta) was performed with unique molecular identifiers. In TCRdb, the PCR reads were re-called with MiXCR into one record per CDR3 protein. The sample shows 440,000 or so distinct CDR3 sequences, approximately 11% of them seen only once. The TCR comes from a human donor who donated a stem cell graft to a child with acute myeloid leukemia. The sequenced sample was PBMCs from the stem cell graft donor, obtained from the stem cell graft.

CDR3 sequence: CASSLSLRGLDTQYF. CDR3 in DNA: TGTGCCAGCAGTCTTAGCCTCCGAGGGTTAGATACGCAGTATTTT. V and J are TRBV27 and TRBJ2-3, with a tentative D call TRBD2 (5 bases). Between the trimmed V and J ends, which lost 5 bases and 5 bases, there was a span of 17 bases. There are 15 residues in the CDR3. Germline V gene sequence: CDR1 MNHEY, CDR2 SMNVEV (reference sequence).